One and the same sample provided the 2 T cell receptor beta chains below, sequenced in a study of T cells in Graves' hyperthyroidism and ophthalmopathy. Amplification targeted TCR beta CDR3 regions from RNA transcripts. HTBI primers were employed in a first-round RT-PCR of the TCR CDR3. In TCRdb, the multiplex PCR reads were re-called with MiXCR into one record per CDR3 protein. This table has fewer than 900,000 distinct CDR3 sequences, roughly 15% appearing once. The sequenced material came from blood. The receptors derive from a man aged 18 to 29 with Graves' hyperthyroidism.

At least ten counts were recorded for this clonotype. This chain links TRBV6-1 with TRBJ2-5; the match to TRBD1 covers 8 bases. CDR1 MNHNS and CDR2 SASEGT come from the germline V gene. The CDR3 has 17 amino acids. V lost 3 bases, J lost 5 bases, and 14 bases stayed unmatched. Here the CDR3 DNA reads TGTGCCAGCAGTGATAAACTCGGACAGGGTCTGAGTGAGACCCAGTACTTC. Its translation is CASSDKLGQGLSETQYF.

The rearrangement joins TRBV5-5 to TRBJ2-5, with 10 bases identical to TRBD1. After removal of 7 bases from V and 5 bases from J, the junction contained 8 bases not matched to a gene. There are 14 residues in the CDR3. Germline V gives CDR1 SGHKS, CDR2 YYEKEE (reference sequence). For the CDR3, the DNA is TGTGCCAGCTGCCGGGACAGGGGACGGGAGACCCAGTACTTC. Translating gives CASCRDRGRETQYF.